The 19 T cell receptor beta chains listed next were all sequenced from one sample in a study of T-cell memory formation after mild COVID-19. TCRdb redid the calling of the 5' RACE reads with MiXCR, one entry per CDR3 protein. Of more than 80,000 distinct CDR3 sequences listed, 9.5% to 15% are singletons. Input material: PBMCs or a T cell subset sorted from them (not recorded which). The receptors stem from an adult woman who had mild COVID-19 (a few samples of this study predate the infection). Cell type and time point are not known.

This clonotype appeared many times. The chain has TRBV6-5 and TRBJ2-1; 8 positions match TRBD1. The germline gives CDR1 MNHEY, CDR2 SVGAGI. The J segment lost 3 bases and the V segment lost 2 bases, leaving 9 bases of the junction unmatched. The length of the CDR3 is 17 residues. The chain's CDR3 is CASSYAPRQGLYNEQFF. DNA of the CDR3: TGTGCCAGCAGTTACGCGCCCCGACAGGGGCTCTACAATGAGCAGTTCTTC.

CDR3 region: CATSRDGLANYHESFF. The DNA of the CDR3 is TGTGCCACCAGCAGAGATGGGCTAGCGAACTACCATGAGTCGTTCTTC. The J gene is TRBJ2-1, the V gene TRBV15; maybe TRBD2 (6 bases). The CDR3 runs 16 residues. V lost 0 bases to trimming and J lost 15 bases, with 24 bases between them. Per germline, CDR1 LNHNV and CDR2 YYDKDF (reference sequence).

This clonotype has only a few counts. The V and J genes are TRBV24-1 and TRBJ2-1; maybe TRBD2 (5 bases). The CDR3 consists of 11 residues. Germline V gene lookup returns CDR1 KGHDR and CDR2 SFDVKD. Trimming left V 6 bases short and J 8 bases short, with 7 bases between. CDR3 DNA: TGTGCCACCAGTATCGGGGATGAGCAGTTCTTC. As protein: CATSIGDEQFF.

Written as DNA, the CDR3 is TGTGCCAGCAGCCTCTCCCCCGGGGGGCGACTCTATGGCTACACCTTC. Its protein product is CASSLSPGGRLYGYTF. The rearrangement uses TRBV12-3 or TRBV12-4 and TRBJ1-2, with D possibly being TRBD1 (6 bases). Trimming left V 6 bases short and J 4 bases short, with 21 bases between. This CDR3 has 16 amino acids.

This clonotype showed up just once. The chain combines TRBV4-1 with TRBJ1-4, with TRBD1 identical over 7 bases. The germline V gene has CDR1 MGHRA and CDR2 YSYEKL. This CDR3 region has 17 residues. J was trimmed by 8 bases and V by 1 base; bases with no gene match: 13. CDR3 DNA sequence: TGCGCCAGCAGCCAAGGACCTGAAACAGGGGTCCGCGAAAAACTGTTTTTT. Protein sequence: CASSQGPETGVREKLFF.

The chain recombines TRBV20-1 with TRBJ2-3; the match to TRBD2 covers 7 bases. The CDR3 is 15 amino acids. Germline V gives CDR1 DFQATT, CDR2 SNEGSKA (reference sequence). The V gene end was trimmed by 0 bases and the J gene end by 6 bases; junction bases not matched to a gene: 9. DNA of the CDR3: TGCAGTGCTAGAGAACTAGCGACCGCTTCGGATACGCAGTATTTT. The encoded protein is CSARELATASDTQYF.

The rearrangement links TRBV30 to TRBJ2-1; a weak D match, TRBD1 (6 bases). Germline V CDR1 and CDR2: GTSNPN, SVGIG (reference sequence). The V end lost 8 bases, the J end lost 3 bases, and 14 bases lay between the germline ends. CDR3 length: 13 amino acids. CDR3 loop: CAGYRASYNEQFF. Here the CDR3 DNA reads TGTGCCGGATACAGGGCCAGCTACAATGAGCAGTTCTTC.

This clonotype was counted a few times. The chain uses TRBV12-3 or TRBV12-4 and TRBJ2-7, with 7 bases fitting TRBD1. CDR3 length: 14 residues. The V segment lost 1 base and the J segment 6 bases; nucleotides outside the gene matches: 6. CDR3 nucleotides: TGTGCCAGCAGTTTAGAGGGACAGTTTGCCGAGCAGTACTTC. It encodes CASSLEGQFAEQYF.

The CDR3 loop is CASSPGDRADTQYF. In DNA form, the CDR3 reads TGCGCCAGCAGCCCCGGGGATCGGGCAGATACGCAGTATTTT. V usage is TRBV5-1 and J usage is TRBJ2-3; D possibly corresponds to TRBD2 (5 bases). The CDR3 has 14 amino acids. Between the trimmed V and J ends, which lost 4 bases and 4 bases, there was a span of 13 bases. The V gene's germline CDR1 is SGHRS and CDR2 YFSETQ.

The DNA of the CDR3 is TGTGCCAGCAGCGCCCAGGGACCGCAGTATTTT. Protein product: CASSAQGPQYF. The chain joins TRBV7-9 to TRBJ2-3; the D gene could be TRBD1 or TRBD2 (5 bases each). The CDR3 contains 11 residues. The V gene lost 5 bases and the J gene lost 10 bases, with 10 bases spanning the gap. In germline, CDR1 is SEHNR, CDR2 FQNEAQ (reference sequence).

This clonotype was counted ten times or more. The chain links TRBV4-3 to TRBJ2-5; no definite D call. The CDR3 covers 15 residues. Germline V gives CDR1 LGHNA, CDR2 YSLEER. The V gene lost 1 base and the J gene lost 5 bases, with 14 bases spanning the gap. CDR3 region: CASSQASVLGETQYF. The CDR3 nucleotides are TGCGCCAGCAGCCAAGCTTCGGTTTTGGGGGAGACCCAGTACTTC.

As regards this clonotype: Mismatch with germline at one junction end may stem from a read error. The gene calls are TRBV29-1 and TRBJ2-7; tentatively, D is TRBD1 (6 bases). Germline CDR1 reads SQVTM; CDR2 reads ANQGSEA. The CDR3 loop spans 13 amino acids. CDR3 coding DNA: TGCAGCGTCGAAGACAGGTACTCCTACGAGCAGTACTTC. Residues: CSVEDRYSYEQYF.

In this sample, this clonotype turned up a few times. The gene calls are TRBV4-3 and TRBJ2-3, with 11 bases lining up with TRBD2. The J segment lost 4 bases and the V segment lost 3 bases, leaving 9 bases of the junction unmatched. Germline loops: CDR1 LGHNA, CDR2 YSLEER. There are 17 residues in the CDR3. CDR3 protein: CASSHVRSLAGADTQYF. The CDR3 coding sequence is TGCGCCAGCAGCCATGTACGGTCACTAGCGGGAGCAGATACGCAGTATTTT.

This clonotype was recorded a few times. This chain connects TRBV4-3 to TRBJ2-1; perhaps TRBD1 as D (6 bases). Germline loops: CDR1 LGHNA, CDR2 YSLEER. The V end lost 4 bases, the J end lost 3 bases, and 16 bases lay between the germline ends. CDR3 size: 16 residues. The CDR3 loop is CASSPRQDLIYNEQFF. DNA for the CDR3: TGCGCCAGCAGCCCTCGACAGGACCTCATCTACAATGAGCAGTTCTTC.

This clonotype was recorded a few times. The J gene is TRBJ2-7, the V gene TRBV5-8; the D gene is possibly TRBD1 (6 bases). V lost 3 bases and J lost 3, with 19 bases in between. The CDR3 extends over 16 amino acids. Germline CDR1 and CDR2: SGHTS and YDEGEE. The CDR3 sequence: CASSWTAGEVYYEQYF. The CDR3 DNA sequence: TGTGCCAGCAGCTGGACCGCAGGGGAAGTTTACTACGAGCAGTACTTC.

In its sample, this clonotype was seen a few times. The chain joins TRBV15 to TRBJ2-4, with TRBD1 as a possible D gene (7 bases). Germline values: CDR1 LNHNV, CDR2 YYDKDF (reference sequence). Trimming shortened V by 5 bases and J by 8 bases, and 13 bases separated the two germline ends. The length of the CDR3 is 13 residues. DNA of the CDR3: TGTGCCACCAGCGTCGACAGGGAGGACATTCAGTACTTC. This gives the protein CATSVDREDIQYF.

The chain employs TRBV4-1 and TRBJ1-2; 7 bases map to TRBD1. The CDR3 has 15 amino acids. J gave up 3 bases and V 1 base, and 5 bases lay outside the gene matches. Germline V CDR1 and CDR2: MGHRA, YSYEKL. The CDR3 region is CASSQARQGDYGYTF. The CDR3 nucleotides read TGCGCCAGCAGCCAAGCGAGACAGGGTGACTATGGCTACACCTTC.

This clonotype was counted between two and nine times. The V call is TRBV20-1, the J call TRBJ2-7, with 8 nucleotides matching TRBD1. This CDR3 comprises 14 residues. V was pared by 4 bases and J by 2 bases, with 7 bases of the junction left unmatched. Germline-derived CDR1 and CDR2 are DFQATT and SNEGSKA (reference sequence). As DNA, the CDR3 is TGCAGTGCTACTGGCAGGGGGCCACCCTACGAGCAGTACTTC. Amino acids: CSATGRGPPYEQYF.

The V gene is TRBV28, the J gene TRBJ2-1, with unresolved D. The CDR3 has 13 residues. Per the germline V gene, CDR1 is MDHEN and CDR2 is SYDVKM. Between the trimmed V and J ends, which lost 6 bases and 8 bases, there was a span of 14 bases. The DNA for the CDR3 is TGTGCCAGCAGGGGGTTGCCAGCTTATGAGCAGTTCTTC. It encodes CASRGLPAYEQFF.